A single T cell receptor beta chain is shown here with its context. This clonotype was seen repeatedly, ten times or more. Its antigen has not been determined. Nothing much larger sits one base from this clone, and base qualities are not available. This specimen belongs to a study of blood T cells in healthy people across ages (dated by TCRdb to between 2015 and 2017). Notes on the research overall: In model experiments, roughly one uniquely barcoded TCR beta cDNA molecule per two T cells was captured by template switching. Four age groups were formed from the donors: young (average about 17 years), middle-aged (approximately 41), aged (about 62) and long-lived (82). To track age-related changes in TCR beta repertoire diversity, the study relied on deep sequencing normalized with unique cDNA molecular identifiers. Using the same blood draw, the study looked at two additional independent replicas of 1 million unique cDNA reads for two donors, one aged 18 to 30 and the other aged 80 or older. Donors of different ages were randomly distributed across sequencing lanes to avoid experimental bias. Points the paper makes about the study in general: Compared with the aged group, more naive CD4+ T cells, fewer expanded clones and increased TCR diversity were shown by the long-lived group, suggesting age selection. Observed TCR beta diversity per million T cells fell roughly linearly with age, and a significant reduction was already apparent by age roughly 40. Because profiling used bulk unsorted PBMCs, naive and antigen-experienced compartments could not be compared conclusively. Total diversity estimates from one million sequenced T cells were considered lower bounds and underestimates. Observed TCR beta diversity correlated strongly with the percentage of naive T cells measured by flow cytometry. Because donor CMV infection status was unknown, age-related changes in expanded clonotypes were potentially confounded.

The method behind the library was 5' RACE. For sequencing, an Illumina HiSeq 2500 was employed. A second roughly 6 to 12 cycle PCR used a sample-barcoded 5' primer and a J-beta primer mix. Each TCR beta cDNA molecule received a unique molecular identifier from a template-switch 5' adaptor carrying 12 random nucleotides. Each sample yielded at least 3 million CDR3-containing paired-end reads. First-strand cDNA synthesis was performed from all RNA using the Mint cDNA synthesis kit, with priming by a TRBC-specific oligonucleotide. All cDNA was treated with uracil-DNA glycosylase and then went through a first 18-cycle PCR with the universal primers M1SS and BC2_uni_R. The study's own analysis went as follows. For normalization, 1 million high-quality reads, each with a distinct molecular identifier, were randomly selected from each sample. Reads sharing molecular identifiers were discarded rather than binned into consensus sequences. MiTCR, run with a Q25 quality threshold and the strictest error-elimination algorithm, handled CDR3 identification, clonotype clustering and error correction. A nonparametric unseen species model with Euler transformation was used to estimate lower-bound total TCR beta diversity. Clones were called with MiXCR by TCRdb after fastp trimmed the public reads at Q25, and only in-frame beta chains were retained. Every CDR3 protein is listed once, alongside the most common genes and DNA of its rows. For this entry, the V and J calls and clone size follow TCRdb and not the study's own pipeline. This sample comprises fewer than 1,000,000 distinct CDR3 sequences, about 46% of them detected only once. In total, the top ten clones hold roughly 18% of the sample.

Donors were roughly 40 systemically healthy Caucasian individuals from Russia aged 6 to 90 years. Roughly 9 milliliters of peripheral blood were drawn from each donor into EDTA-treated Vacutainer tubes. Ficoll-Paque density-gradient centrifugation was used to isolate PBMCs, with at least 7 million per sample. Total RNA was extracted from PBMCs with Trizol reagent, with at least 6 micrograms obtained per sample. For every donor, flow cytometry on a PBMC aliquot measured the percentage of naive CD45RAhigh/CD27high T cells. The sequence derives from a man at least 80 years old in good health. The sample comprised blood.

The DNA reads TGTGCCAGCAGTCTCCGGGCCGATGAGACCCAGTACTTC. It is translated as CASSLRADETQYF. Rearrangement joined TRBV2 to TRBJ2-5; the D gene cannot be resolved reliably. Based on the germline V gene, the CDR1 and CDR2 sequences are SNHLY and FYNNEI. V is cut by 5 bases and J by 5 bases, and the space between the germline ends is 12 bases. From cysteine to phenylalanine, the CDR3 is 13 amino acids long. Only the CDR3 DNA stays, 39 bases, in frame from base 1.